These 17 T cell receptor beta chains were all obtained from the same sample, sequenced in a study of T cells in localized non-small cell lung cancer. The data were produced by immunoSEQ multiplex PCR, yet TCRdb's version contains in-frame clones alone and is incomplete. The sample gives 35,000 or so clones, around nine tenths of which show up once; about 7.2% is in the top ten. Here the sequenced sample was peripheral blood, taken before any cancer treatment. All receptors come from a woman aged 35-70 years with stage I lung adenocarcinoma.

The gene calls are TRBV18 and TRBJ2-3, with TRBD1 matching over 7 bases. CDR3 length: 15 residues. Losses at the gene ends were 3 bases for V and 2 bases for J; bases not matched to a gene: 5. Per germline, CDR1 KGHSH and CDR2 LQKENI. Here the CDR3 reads CASSPTTGSTDTQYF. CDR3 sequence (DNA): TGTGCCAGCTCACCGACGACAGGGTCCACAGATACGCAGTATTTT.

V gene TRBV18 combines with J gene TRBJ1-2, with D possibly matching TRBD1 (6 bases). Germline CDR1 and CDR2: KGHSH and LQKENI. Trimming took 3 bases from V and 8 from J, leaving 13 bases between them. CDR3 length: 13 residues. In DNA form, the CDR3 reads TGTGCCAGCTCACCCAACGGGGGCATAGGCTACACCTTC. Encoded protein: CASSPNGGIGYTF.

CDR3 coding DNA: TGTGCCAGCTCACCACCTGCCACCGGGACAGGGGATGGCTACACCTTC. It is translated as CASSPPATGTGDGYTF. The chain has TRBV18 and TRBJ1-2; 10 positions match TRBD1. V shed 0 bases, J shed 6 bases, and the junction held 7 bases outside the gene matches. This CDR3 has 16 residues. Germline values: CDR1 KGHSH, CDR2 LQKENI.

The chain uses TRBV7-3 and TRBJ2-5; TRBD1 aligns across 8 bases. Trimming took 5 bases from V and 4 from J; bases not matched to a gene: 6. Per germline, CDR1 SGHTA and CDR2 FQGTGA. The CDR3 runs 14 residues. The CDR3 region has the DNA TGTGCCAGCAGCCCCTCCGGGACAGGAGAGACCCAGTACTTC. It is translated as CASSPSGTGETQYF.

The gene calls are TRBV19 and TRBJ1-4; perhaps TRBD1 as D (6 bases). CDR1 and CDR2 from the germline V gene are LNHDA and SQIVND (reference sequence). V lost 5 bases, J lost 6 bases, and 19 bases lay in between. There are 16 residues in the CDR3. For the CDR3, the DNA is TGTGCCAGTAGTTTTACACAGGGTAGTGGGGATGAAAAACTGTTTTTT. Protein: CASSFTQGSGDEKLFF.

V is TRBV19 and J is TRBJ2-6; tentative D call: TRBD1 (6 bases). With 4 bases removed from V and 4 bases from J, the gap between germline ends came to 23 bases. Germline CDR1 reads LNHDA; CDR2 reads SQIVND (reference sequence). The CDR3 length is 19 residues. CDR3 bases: TGTGCCAGTAGTAAATTGGGCAGGGGTTTGGTGTACGGGGCCAACGTCCTGACTTTC. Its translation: CASSKLGRGLVYGANVLTF.

Here the CDR3 reads CASSLTGGVSTEAFF. DNA of the CDR3: TGTGCCAGCAGTTTGACAGGGGGCGTGAGCACTGAAGCTTTCTTT. The gene calls are TRBV6-1 and TRBJ1-1; 10 positions agree with TRBD1. V was clipped by 5 bases and J by 4 bases; unmatched bases: 7. This CDR3 has 15 residues. The V gene's germline CDR1 is MNHNS and CDR2 SASEGT.

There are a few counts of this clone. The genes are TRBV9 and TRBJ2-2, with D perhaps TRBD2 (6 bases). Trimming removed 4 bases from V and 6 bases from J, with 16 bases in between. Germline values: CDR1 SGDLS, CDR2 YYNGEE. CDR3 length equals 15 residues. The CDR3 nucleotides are TGTGCCAGCAGCCCAACGCGGACTAATGCCGGGGAGCTGTTTTTT. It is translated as CASSPTRTNAGELFF.

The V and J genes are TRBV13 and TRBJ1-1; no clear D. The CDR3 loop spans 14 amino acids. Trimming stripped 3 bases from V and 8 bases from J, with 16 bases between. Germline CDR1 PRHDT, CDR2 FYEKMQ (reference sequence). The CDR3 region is CASSLDRRSGEAFF. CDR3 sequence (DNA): TGTGCCAGCAGCTTGGATCGTCGGTCAGGAGAAGCTTTCTTT.

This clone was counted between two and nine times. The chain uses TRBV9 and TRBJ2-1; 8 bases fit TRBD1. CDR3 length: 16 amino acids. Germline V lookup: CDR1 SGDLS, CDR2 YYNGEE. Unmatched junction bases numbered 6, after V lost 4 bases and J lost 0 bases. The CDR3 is CASSYRTGSSYNEQFF. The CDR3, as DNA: TGTGCCAGCAGCTACCGGACAGGGAGCTCCTACAATGAGCAGTTCTTC. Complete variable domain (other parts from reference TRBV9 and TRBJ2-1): DSGVTQTPKHLITATGQRVTLRCSPRSGDLSVYWYQQSLDQGLQFLIQYYNGEERAKGNILERFSAQQFPDLHSELNLSSLELGDSALYFCASSYRTGSSYNEQFFGPGTRLTVL.

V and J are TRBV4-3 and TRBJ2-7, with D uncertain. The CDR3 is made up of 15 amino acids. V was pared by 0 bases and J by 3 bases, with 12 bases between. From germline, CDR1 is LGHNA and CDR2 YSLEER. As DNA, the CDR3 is TGCGCCAGCAGCCAAGATCTGAGAGCGATCTACGAGCAGTACTTC. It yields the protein CASSQDLRAIYEQYF.

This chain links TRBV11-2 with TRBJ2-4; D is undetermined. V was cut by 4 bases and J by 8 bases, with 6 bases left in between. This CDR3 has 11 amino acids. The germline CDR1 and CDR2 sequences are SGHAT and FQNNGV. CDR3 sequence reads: CASSSRDIQYF. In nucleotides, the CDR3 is TGTGCCAGCAGCTCTAGGGACATTCAGTACTTC. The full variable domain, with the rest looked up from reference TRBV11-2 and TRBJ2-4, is EAGVAQSPRYKIIEKRQSVAFWCNPISGHATLYWYQQILGQGPKLLIQFQNNGVVDDSQLPKDRFSAERLKGVDSTLKIQPAKLEDSAVYLCASSSRDIQYFGAGTRLSVL.

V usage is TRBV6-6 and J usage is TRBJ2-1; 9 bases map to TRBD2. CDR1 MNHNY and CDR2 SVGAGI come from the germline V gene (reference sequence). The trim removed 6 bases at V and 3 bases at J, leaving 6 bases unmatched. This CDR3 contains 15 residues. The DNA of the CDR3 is TGTGCCAGCAGCTCCGGGACTAGCATCTACAATGAGCAGTTCTTC. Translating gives CASSSGTSIYNEQFF.

CDR3 residues: CASSHQGRGTQETQYF. The DNA of the CDR3 is TGCGCCAGCAGCCACCAAGGGCGGGGCACCCAAGAGACCCAGTACTTC. V and J are TRBV4-3 and TRBJ2-5; D may be TRBD2 (6 bases). Germline values: CDR1 LGHNA, CDR2 YSLEER. This CDR3 has 16 amino acids. V was pared by 3 bases and J by 1 base, with 15 bases between.

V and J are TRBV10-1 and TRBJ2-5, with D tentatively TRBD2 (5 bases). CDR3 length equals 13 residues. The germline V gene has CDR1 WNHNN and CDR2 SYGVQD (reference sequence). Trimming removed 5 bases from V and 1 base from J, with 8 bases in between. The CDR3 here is CASSSGSQETQYF. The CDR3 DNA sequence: TGCGCCAGCAGTTCTGGGAGCCAAGAGACCCAGTACTTC.

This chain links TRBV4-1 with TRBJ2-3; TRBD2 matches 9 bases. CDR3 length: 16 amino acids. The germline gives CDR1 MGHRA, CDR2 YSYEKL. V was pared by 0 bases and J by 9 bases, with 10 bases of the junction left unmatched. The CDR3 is CASSQEWASGVRTQYF. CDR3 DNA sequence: TGCGCCAGCAGCCAAGAATGGGCTAGCGGGGTTCGCACGCAGTATTTT.

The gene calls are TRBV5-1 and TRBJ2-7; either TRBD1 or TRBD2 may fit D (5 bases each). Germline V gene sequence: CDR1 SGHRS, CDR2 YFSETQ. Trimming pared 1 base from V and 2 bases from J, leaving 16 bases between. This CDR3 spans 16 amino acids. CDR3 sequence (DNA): TGCGCCAGCAGCTTGACCCTGTCTAGGGGACCCTACGAGCAGTACTTC. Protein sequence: CASSLTLSRGPYEQYF.